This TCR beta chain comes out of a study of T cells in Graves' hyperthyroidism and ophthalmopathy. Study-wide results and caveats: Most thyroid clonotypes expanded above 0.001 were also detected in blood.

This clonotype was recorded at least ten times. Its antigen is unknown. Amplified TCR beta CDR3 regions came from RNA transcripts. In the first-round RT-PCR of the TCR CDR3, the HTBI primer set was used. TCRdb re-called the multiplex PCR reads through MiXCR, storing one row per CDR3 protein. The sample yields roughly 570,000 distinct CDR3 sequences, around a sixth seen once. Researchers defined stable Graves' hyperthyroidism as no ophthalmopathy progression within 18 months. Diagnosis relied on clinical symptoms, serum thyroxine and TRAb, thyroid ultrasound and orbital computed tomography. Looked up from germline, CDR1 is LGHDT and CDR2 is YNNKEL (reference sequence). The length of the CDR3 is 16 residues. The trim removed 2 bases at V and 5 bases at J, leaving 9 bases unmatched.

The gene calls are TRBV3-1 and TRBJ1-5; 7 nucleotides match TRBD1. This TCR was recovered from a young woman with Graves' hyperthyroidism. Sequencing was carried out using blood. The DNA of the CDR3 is TGTGCCAGCAGCCAATCTGAAAGGGGGCGCGATCAGCCCCAGCATTTT. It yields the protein CASSQSERGRDQPQHF.